Listed here are 9 T cell receptor beta chains from one sample, sequenced in a study of CD8+ T cells in alopecia areata. The treatment is: oral pan-JAK inhibitor, 5-10 mg twice daily. cDNA reverse transcribed from extracted RNA served as the sequencing template. The repertoire was sequenced with immunoSEQ multiplex PCR; TCRdb's copy has only in-frame clones and lacks some. This sample carries 150,000 to 250,000 clones, roughly 64% of them seen once, and the ten largest clones take about 5.1%. Sequences were derived from CD4+ T cells sorted from blood, sampled at week 24, from a patient treated with tofacitinib. These receptors were taken from a human donor with alopecia areata.

V is TRBV7-2 and J is TRBJ2-3; the D is unclear. CDR3 length: 12 amino acids. Trimming took off 0 bases at V and 7 bases at J, with 5 bases between the two ends. CDR1 is SGHTA, CDR2 FQGNSA, per germline. CDR3 in DNA: TGTGCCAGCAGCTTAGCGCGGAATACGCAGTATTTT. Its translation: CASSLARNTQYF.

The V gene is TRBV5-1, the J gene TRBJ1-1, with D tentatively TRBD1 (5 bases). In germline, CDR1 is SGHRS, CDR2 YFSETQ. The CDR3 covers 15 residues. V lost 1 base to trimming and J lost 3 bases, with 13 bases between them. CDR3 DNA: TGCGCCAGCAGCTTGTCGGGCTCGGGGGACACTGAAGCTTTCTTT. Residues: CASSLSGSGDTEAFF.

A few counts support this clone. The chain is built from TRBV20-1 and TRBJ2-3; D is unclear. CDR3 length equals 11 residues. V lost 3 bases and J lost 4, with 5 bases in between. Germline CDR1 and CDR2: DFQATT and SNEGSKA (reference sequence). This CDR3 reads CSASGSDTQYF. CDR3 DNA sequence: TGCAGTGCTAGTGGGTCAGATACGCAGTATTTT.

V usage is TRBV19 and J usage is TRBJ1-1; D remains unclear. V lost 6 bases, J lost 6 bases, and 11 bases lay in between. Per the germline V gene, CDR1 is LNHDA and CDR2 is SQIVND (reference sequence). The CDR3 extends over 12 amino acids. Here the CDR3 reads CASRGWTPEAFF. In DNA form, the CDR3 reads TGTGCCAGTAGAGGGTGGACTCCTGAAGCTTTCTTT.

The chain joins TRBV5-6 to TRBJ1-1, with TRBD1 matching 7 bases. Germline V gene data show CDR1 as SGHDT and CDR2 as YYEEEE. The V and J ends lost 0 bases and 5 bases, in that order; junction bases with no gene match: 7. The CDR3 contains 15 residues. The CDR3 DNA is TGTGCCAGCAGCTTGGGTGGTAGGGGGCTAACTGAAGCTTTCTTT. This codes for CASSLGGRGLTEAFF.

CDR3 in DNA: TGTGCCAGCAGCGCGGGACAGAGCTTCTACGAGCAGTACTTC. Amino acid sequence: CASSAGQSFYEQYF. The chain has TRBV9 and TRBJ2-7; 7 nucleotides match TRBD1. The CDR3 is 14 residues long. Unmatched junction bases numbered 6, after V lost 3 bases and J lost 3 bases. Germline lookup yields CDR1 SGDLS and CDR2 YYNGEE.

This clone was seen repeatedly, ten times or more. CDR3 nucleotides: TGTGCCAGCAGTCCAGGTAGAGGTTGGGCAGATACGCAGTATTTT. Translating it yields CASSPGRGWADTQYF. This rearrangement joins TRBV5-5 to TRBJ2-3; D remains unclear. Trimming took off 5 bases at V and 4 bases at J, with 17 bases between the two ends. Per germline, CDR1 SGHKS and CDR2 YYEKEE (reference sequence). This CDR3 region has 15 residues.

The chain recombines TRBV30 with TRBJ2-1, with TRBD2 identical over 13 bases. This CDR3 is 15 amino acids long. The J segment lost 8 bases and the V segment lost 2 bases, leaving 6 bases of the junction unmatched. Germline-derived CDR1 and CDR2 are GTSNPN and SVGIG (reference sequence). The CDR3, as DNA: TGTGCCTGGAGTACCGGGACTAGCGGGAAGCATGAGCAGTTCTTC. Its protein product is CAWSTGTSGKHEQFF.

The chain carries TRBV7-9 and TRBJ2-7, with D possibly TRBD2 on 5 matching bases. V shed 5 bases and J shed 5 bases, with 10 bases lying between them. The CDR3 covers 12 residues. Germline-derived CDR1 and CDR2 are SEHNR and FQNEAQ (reference sequence). CDR3 in DNA: TGTGCCAGCAGCCGTTCGGGGAACGAGCAGTACTTC. This encodes CASSRSGNEQYF.